The source of this T cell receptor (beta chain) is a study of shared clonotypes between healthy human individuals. Study-level background: The donors, two women and a few men, were aged 18 to 49. There were three CD4 naive, three CD4 memory, two CD8 naive and one CD8 memory plates per donor. The study, taken as a whole, reports: Sequencing depth was predicted to influence how clonotypes are shared among donors. Non-shared clonotypes displayed generation probabilities falling below those of clonotypes present in all four donors.

Germline CDR1 and CDR2: SGHDN and FVKESK. The CDR3 has 16 residues. V was cut by 3 bases and J by 2 bases, with 16 bases left in between. As for this clone: Its antigen is unidentified.

Produced via immunoSEQ multiplex PCR; TCRdb's table is partial and in-frame only. The sample carries 2 million to 2.5 million clones, roughly 93% recorded once. The chain combines TRBV14 with TRBJ1-2; D remains unclear. The source of this sequence is a man younger than 30 in good health. Some clones in this sample may be carry-over from other donors' samples. Sequenced: naive CD4+ T cells from PBMCs. The sample's subset: CD45RA+ positively selected. CDR3 loop: CASSHSTPLSNYGYTF. In DNA, the CDR3 is TGTGCCAGCAGCCATAGCACACCCCTTTCCAACTATGGCTACACCTTC.